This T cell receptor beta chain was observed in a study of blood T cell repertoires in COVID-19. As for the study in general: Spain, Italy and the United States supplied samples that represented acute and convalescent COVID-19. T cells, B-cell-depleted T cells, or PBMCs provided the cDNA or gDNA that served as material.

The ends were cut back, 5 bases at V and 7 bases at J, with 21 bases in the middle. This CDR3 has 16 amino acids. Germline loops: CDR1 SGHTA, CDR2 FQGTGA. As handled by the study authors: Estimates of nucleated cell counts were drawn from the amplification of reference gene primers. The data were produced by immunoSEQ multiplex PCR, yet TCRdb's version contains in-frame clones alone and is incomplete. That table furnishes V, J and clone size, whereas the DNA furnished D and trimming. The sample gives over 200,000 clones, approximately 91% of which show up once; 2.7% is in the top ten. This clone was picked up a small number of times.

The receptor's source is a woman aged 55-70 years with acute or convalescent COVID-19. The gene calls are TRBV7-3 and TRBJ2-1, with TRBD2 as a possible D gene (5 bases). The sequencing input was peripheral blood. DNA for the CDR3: TGTGCCAGCAGCCCGCGGAGAAGCGGCCTCGGGAATGAGCAGTTCTTC. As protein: CASSPRRSGLGNEQFF. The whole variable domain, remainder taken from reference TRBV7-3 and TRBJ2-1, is GAGVSQTPSNKVTEKGKYVELRCDPISGHTALYWYRQSLGQGPEFLIYFQGTGAADDSGLPNDRFFAVRPEGSVSTLKIQRTERGDSAVYLCASSPRRSGLGNEQFFGPGTRLTVL.